Here is one TCR beta chain with its context. This sample was included in a study of blood T cell repertoires in COVID-19. About the study: Acute and convalescent COVID-19 specimens originated in the United States, Italy and Spain.

The authors' processing: Reference gene primer amplification gave nucleated cell count estimates. Here immunoSEQ multiplex PCR was the method, and the copy in TCRdb shows in-frame clones only, minus some. The V and J calls and the clone size are those of that table, but D and trimming were determined from the DNA. The table shows roughly 200,000 clones, with around nine tenths occurring only once. Sequencing was carried out using peripheral blood. The clonotype originates from a young man with active or convalescent COVID-19.

The chain's CDR3 is CASSLGQYQPQHF. DNA of the CDR3: TGTGCCAGCAGTTTAGGTCAATATCAGCCCCAGCATTTT. The rearrangement joins TRBV12-3 or TRBV12-4 to TRBJ1-5, with no clear D. The V gene lost 1 base and the J gene lost 5 bases, with 6 bases spanning the gap. This CDR3 has 13 residues.